One sample yielded the 27 T cell receptor beta chains listed below, sequenced in a study of T cell repertoires in cytomegalovirus infection. These receptors have no identified antigens. TCRdb itself ran the reads through MiXCR, one entry per CDR3 protein. The profile shows about 110,000 distinct CDR3 sequences, roughly 9.1% of them singletons. Sequencing was performed on PBMCs, sequenced either directly or after in vitro stimulation (not recorded which). These receptors originate from a human donor in good health (CMV status not recorded). Some clones in this sample may be carry-over from other donors' samples.

Only a few counts were recorded for this clonotype. The chain couples TRBV4-3 to TRBJ2-1; D is ambiguous. Between the trimmed V and J ends, which lost 0 bases and 4 bases, there was a span of 10 bases. CDR1 and CDR2 from the germline V gene are LGHNA and YSLEER. CDR3 size: 15 residues. The CDR3 nucleotides are TGCGCCAGCAGCCAAGAATCGGAGCCTTACAATGAGCAGTTCTTC. This codes for CASSQESEPYNEQFF.

This clonotype was observed at least ten times. The rearrangement uses TRBV12-3 or TRBV12-4 and TRBJ1-1; unclear D gene. Trimming removed 3 bases from V and 6 bases from J, with 11 bases in between. The CDR3 runs to 13 residues. The chain's CDR3 is CASSLGPTAEAFF. As DNA, the CDR3 is TGTGCCAGCAGTTTGGGCCCAACGGCTGAAGCTTTCTTT.

At least ten counts were recorded for this clonotype. The chain combines TRBV7-2 with TRBJ2-2; 8 bases fit TRBD1. Germline V lookup: CDR1 SGHTA, CDR2 FQGNSA. The trim removed 5 bases at V and 4 bases at J, leaving 6 bases unmatched. This CDR3 contains 15 residues. CDR3 protein: CASSLQGDGTGELFF. The CDR3 coding sequence is TGTGCCAGCAGCCTACAGGGGGATGGCACCGGGGAGCTGTTTTTT.

There are many counts of this clonotype. The genes are TRBV18 and TRBJ2-5; D unresolved. CDR3 length: 15 residues. The germline V gene has CDR1 KGHSH and CDR2 LQKENI. V lost 3 bases, J lost 5 bases, and 16 bases lay in between. The CDR3 coding sequence is TGTGCCAGCTCACCTCGACGGACCTGGGTCGAGACCCAGTACTTC. Translation: CASSPRRTWVETQYF.

This clonotype was picked up many times. V usage is TRBV6-2 or TRBV6-3 and J usage is TRBJ2-2; D not resolved. CDR1 is MNHEY, CDR2 SVGEGT, per germline. Trimming removed 6 bases from V and 1 base from J, with 15 bases in between. The CDR3 has 16 residues. In DNA, the CDR3 is TGTGCCAGCAGACCAACCTCCCATTGGAACACCGGGGAGCTGTTTTTT. It translates to CASRPTSHWNTGELFF.

This clonotype was picked up many times. The J gene is TRBJ2-7, the V gene TRBV5-4; D tentatively reads TRBD1 or TRBD2 (5 bases each). Germline V CDR1 and CDR2: SGHNT, YYREEE (reference sequence). The CDR3 extends over 14 amino acids. Between the trimmed V and J ends, which lost 2 bases and 7 bases, there was a span of 16 bases. The CDR3 DNA reads as TGTGCCAGCAGCTTCAGTGGGACGGTCGGGGAGCAGTACTTC. Translated, it gives CASSFSGTVGEQYF.

Judged by abundance, this clonotype is large. V is TRBV12-5 and J is TRBJ2-3; D is possibly TRBD1 (6 bases). Germline V gene data show CDR1 as LGHNT and CDR2 as FRNRAP. The CDR3 contains 14 residues. V lost 5 bases to trimming and J lost 5 bases, with 14 bases between them. The CDR3 is CASGAGTLEDTQYF. The CDR3 region has the DNA TGTGCTAGTGGTGCCGGGACACTTGAAGATACGCAGTATTTT.

The chain has TRBV28 and TRBJ2-1, with TRBD2 identical over 14 bases. The trim removed 6 bases at V and 7 bases at J, leaving 11 bases unmatched. The CDR3 has 17 residues. In germline, CDR1 is MDHEN, CDR2 SYDVKM. The CDR3 bases are TGTGCCAGCAGCACGCCTAGGACTAGCGGGAGGATGAATGAGCAGTTCTTC. Encoded protein: CASSTPRTSGRMNEQFF.

This clonotype has a handful of counts. The rearrangement uses TRBV6-2 or TRBV6-3 and TRBJ1-5; 7 nucleotides align to TRBD1. CDR1 is MNHEY and CDR2 is SVGEGT in the germline V gene. The junction had 5 bases not matched to a gene; V was cut back by 4 bases and J by 5 bases. CDR3 length: 14 amino acids. CDR3 sequence (DNA): TGTGCCAGCAGTTCCAGGACAGGCTATCAGCCCCAGCATTTT. Its protein is CASSSRTGYQPQHF.

This clonotype was detected a few times. This sequence joins TRBV5-1 and TRBJ1-4; 8 bases fit TRBD1. Trimming removed 4 bases from V and 8 bases from J; junction bases left unmatched: 4. The length of the CDR3 is 13 residues. The germline V gene has CDR1 SGHRS and CDR2 YFSETQ. The CDR3 sequence is CASSSSGGEKLFF. CDR3 in DNA: TGCGCCAGCAGCAGTTCAGGGGGCGAAAAACTGTTTTTT.

The chain links TRBV5-4 to TRBJ2-7; D may be TRBD1 (6 bases). Trimming pared 4 bases from V and 6 bases from J, leaving 29 bases between. The CDR3 runs 18 residues. Germline CDR1 and CDR2: SGHNT and YYREEE (reference sequence). DNA of the CDR3: TGTGCCAGCAGCATGGGACCAGGAGAACAGGGCAAGGCTCGCGAGCAGTACTTC. Translating gives CASSMGPGEQGKAREQYF.

This clonotype was seen repeatedly, ten times or more. This sequence joins TRBV6-6 and TRBJ2-3, with 7 bases aligning to TRBD2. V trimming: 7 bases; J trimming: 5 bases; junction bases outside the gene matches: 12. This CDR3 has 15 residues. Germline values: CDR1 MNHNY, CDR2 SVGAGI (reference sequence). The CDR3 region has the DNA TGTGCCAGCACCCTATCCGGGACTAAGGGAGATACGCAGTATTTT. It translates to CASTLSGTKGDTQYF.

This clonotype was counted between two and nine times. V gene TRBV29-1 combines with J gene TRBJ2-2, with 8 bases fitting TRBD2. The J segment lost 2 bases and the V segment lost 1 base, leaving 3 bases of the junction unmatched. This CDR3 has 15 amino acids. CDR1 is SQVTM, CDR2 ANQGSEA, per germline. The CDR3 loop is CSVEVTSGNTGELFF. DNA of the CDR3: TGCAGCGTTGAAGTCACTAGCGGCAACACCGGGGAGCTGTTTTTT.

This clonotype was counted at least ten times. This chain uses TRBV10-3 with TRBJ2-7; a weak D match, TRBD2 (5 bases). The CDR3 totals 13 residues. CDR1 and CDR2 from the germline V gene are ENHRY and SYGVKD. V lost 2 bases and J lost 6, with 11 bases in between. Here the CDR3 reads CAISETLGGEQYV. In DNA form, the CDR3 reads TGTGCCATCAGTGAGACCCTCGGAGGCGAGCAGTACGTC.

This clonotype was seen more than once but under ten times. Here the CDR3 DNA reads TGTGCCAGCAGCTTAGAGCCCACGACAGGGGGCTTCGGAGGCTACACCTTC. It is translated as CASSLEPTTGGFGGYTF. The chain joins TRBV11-2 to TRBJ1-2; 10 bases fit TRBD1. Germline V gives CDR1 SGHAT, CDR2 FQNNGV. J gave up 8 bases and V 0 bases, and 12 bases lay outside the gene matches. The CDR3 is made up of 17 amino acids.

The chain links TRBV30 to TRBJ2-1, with unresolved D. The germline V gene encodes CDR1 GTSNPN and CDR2 SVGIG (reference sequence). The CDR3 loop spans 11 amino acids. The ends were cut back, 4 bases at V and 8 bases at J, with 9 bases in the middle. The CDR3 region is CAWTEVYEQFF. The CDR3 coding sequence is TGTGCCTGGACAGAGGTGTATGAGCAGTTCTTC.

V and J are TRBV5-1 and TRBJ2-3; weak D call: TRBD2 (6 bases). V was clipped by 0 bases and J by 4 bases, with 9 bases between them. CDR3 size: 14 residues. Germline-derived CDR1 and CDR2 are SGHRS and YFSETQ. The CDR3 loop reads CASSLAGVADTQYF. The CDR3 DNA reads as TGCGCCAGCAGCTTGGCGGGAGTCGCAGATACGCAGTATTTT. The full variable domain, with the rest looked up from reference TRBV5-1 and TRBJ2-3, is KAGVTQTPRYLIKTRGQQVTLSCSPISGHRSVSWYQQTPGQGLQFLFEYFSETQRNKGNFPGRFSGRQFSNSRSEMNVSTLELGDSALYLCASSLAGVADTQYFGPGTRLTVL.

V is TRBV6-5 and J is TRBJ2-3, with 14 nucleotides matching TRBD2. Germline V gene data show CDR1 as MNHEY and CDR2 as SVGAGI. Trimming removed 0 bases from V and 5 bases from J; junction bases left unmatched: 10. This CDR3 has 19 residues. CDR3 nucleotides: TGTGCCAGCAGTTACTCGGGACAGGGACTAGCGGGAGTGATAGATACGCAGTATTTT. Protein sequence: CASSYSGQGLAGVIDTQYF.

The table lists this clonotype with a few counts. The V call is TRBV6-1, the J call TRBJ2-2, with TRBD1 as a possible D gene (6 bases). The CDR3 length is 18 residues. Germline CDR1 reads MNHNS; CDR2 reads SASEGT. V lost 0 bases and J 8 bases, leaving 22 bases between the germline ends. This chain's CDR3 is CASSEASPGSPRGGELFF. CDR3 sequence (DNA): TGTGCCAGCAGTGAAGCAAGTCCGGGCAGTCCAAGGGGGGGGGAGCTGTTTTTT.

This clonotype was counted at least ten times. This chain connects TRBV7-2 to TRBJ2-3, with TRBD2 matching over 13 bases. J was trimmed by 6 bases and V by 5 bases; bases with no gene match: 11. Germline values: CDR1 SGHTA, CDR2 FQGNSA. This CDR3 has 17 amino acids. The CDR3 loop is CASSIRPTSGRSDTQYF. CDR3 DNA: TGTGCCAGCAGCATCCGACCGACTAGCGGGAGGTCTGATACGCAGTATTTT. The whole variable domain, remainder taken from reference TRBV7-2 and TRBJ2-3, is GAGVSQSPSNKVTEKGKDVELRCDPISGHTALYWYRQSLGQGLEFLIYFQGNSAPDKSGLPSDRFSAERTGGSVSTLTIQRTQQEDSAVYLCASSIRPTSGRSDTQYFGPGTRLTVL.

In its sample, this clonotype was seen many times. This chain uses TRBV7-9 with TRBJ1-2, with a possible D match to TRBD1 (5 bases). This CDR3 has 13 amino acids. The V gene lost 4 bases and the J gene lost 5 bases, with 11 bases spanning the gap. CDR1 is SEHNR, CDR2 FQNEAQ, per germline (reference sequence). CDR3 nucleotides: TGTGCCAGCAGCTCGGGACTCCTTTATGGCTACACCTTC. Amino acid sequence: CASSSGLLYGYTF.

This clonotype occurred a few times. V and J are TRBV6-2 or TRBV6-3 and TRBJ2-5; 11 bases fit TRBD2. Germline CDR1 reads MNHEY; CDR2 reads SVGEGT. V shed 5 bases, J shed 4 bases, and the junction held 3 bases outside the gene matches. This CDR3 is built from 14 residues. CDR3 amino acids: CASSRTSGLETQYF. The CDR3 DNA reads TGTGCCAGCAGTCGGACTAGCGGGTTAGAGACCCAGTACTTC.

This clonotype was picked up a small number of times. The rearrangement links TRBV27 to TRBJ2-7; the D gene is possibly TRBD1 (6 bases). Germline CDR1 is MNHEY and CDR2 is SMNVEV (reference sequence). The V end lost 3 bases, the J end lost 6 bases, and 18 bases lay between the germline ends. The CDR3 length is 15 residues. CDR3 sequence reads: CASSFDGARGGEQYF. CDR3 coding DNA: TGTGCCAGCAGTTTCGACGGGGCGCGAGGGGGCGAGCAGTACTTC.

This chain links TRBV4-3 with TRBJ2-3; TRBD1 is a possible D gene (6 bases). Trimming removed 0 bases at V and 7 bases at J, with 20 bases between. This CDR3 is 17 amino acids long. CDR1 is LGHNA, CDR2 YSLEER, per germline. CDR3 in amino acids: CASSQDRFRGGLNTQYF. The CDR3 DNA is TGCGCCAGCAGCCAAGATAGGTTTAGAGGGGGATTGAATACGCAGTATTTT.

This clonotype was picked up many times. The gene calls are TRBV7-2 and TRBJ1-5; D call uncertain. CDR1 is SGHTA and CDR2 is FQGNSA in the germline V gene. With 0 bases removed from V and 1 base from J, the gap between germline ends came to 4 bases. This CDR3 is 14 amino acids long. The CDR3 here is CASSLAGSNQPQHF. CDR3 nucleotides: TGTGCCAGCAGCTTAGCAGGAAGCAATCAGCCCCAGCATTTT.

This clonotype was counted ten times or more. The gene calls are TRBV7-9 and TRBJ2-1; D is unclear. CDR3 length equals 14 residues. Trimming removed 4 bases from V and 5 bases from J, with 12 bases in between. Per the germline V gene, CDR1 is SEHNR and CDR2 is FQNEAQ (reference sequence). The CDR3 region is CASSYNSPNNEQFF. The CDR3 DNA reads as TGTGCCAGCAGCTATAATAGCCCCAACAATGAGCAGTTCTTC.

The V and J genes are TRBV28 and TRBJ2-3; TRBD2 is a possible D gene (6 bases). Trimming removed 1 base from V and 8 bases from J, with 19 bases in between. This CDR3 contains 16 residues. CDR1 is MDHEN, CDR2 SYDVKM, per germline. The CDR3 region is CASSLYIVSSEGTQYF. CDR3 nucleotide sequence: TGTGCCAGCAGTTTATATATCGTATCTAGCGAGGGTACGCAGTATTTT.